These 18 T cell receptor beta chains were sequenced from one sample in a study of PD-L1 blockade in urothelial cancer. The table came from immunoSEQ multiplex PCR; TCRdb's copy has only in-frame clones and leaves some out. The sample carries 28,000 or so clones, approximately 86% recorded once. The sequences come from PBMCs, collected around atezolizumab (anti-PD-L1) treatment. Source of these receptors: a man aged 55 to 70 with urothelial cancer.

This chain links TRBV11-1 with TRBJ2-5; TRBD2 matches 15 bases. Germline V gene lookup returns CDR1 SGHAT and CDR2 FQDESV (reference sequence). V lost 5 bases, J lost 3 bases, and 7 bases stayed unmatched. The CDR3 loop spans 17 amino acids. DNA of the CDR3: TGTGCCAGCAGCACTGGGACTAGCGGGGGGCTAGAAGAGACCCAGTACTTC. Translated: CASSTGTSGGLEETQYF.

V is TRBV7-2 and J is TRBJ1-1; maybe TRBD1 (5 bases). This CDR3 has 13 residues. V lost 2 bases and J 7 bases, leaving 11 bases between the germline ends. Germline lookup yields CDR1 SGHTA and CDR2 FQGNSA. The CDR3 coding sequence is TGTGCCAGCAGCTTAAAACGAGACAGTGAAGCTTTCTTT. Encoded protein: CASSLKRDSEAFF. The variable domain in full, completed from reference TRBV7-2 and TRBJ1-1, reads GAGVSQSPSNKVTEKGKDVELRCDPISGHTALYWYRQSLGQGLEFLIYFQGNSAPDKSGLPSDRFSAERTGGSVSTLTIQRTQQEDSAVYLCASSLKRDSEAFFGQGTRLTVV.

The chain links TRBV19 to TRBJ2-5; 7 nucleotides line up with TRBD1. J lost 5 bases, V lost 3 bases, and 12 bases had no gene match. The CDR3 runs 16 residues. Germline V gene lookup returns CDR1 LNHDA and CDR2 SQIVND (reference sequence). CDR3 sequence: CASSIVGDRVSETQYF. The CDR3 DNA reads TGTGCCAGTAGTATCGTCGGTGACAGGGTATCGGAGACCCAGTACTTC.

For the CDR3, the DNA is TGTGCCAGCAGTGAATTCGGGGAAAAACTGTTTTTT. Protein: CASSEFGEKLFF. The genes are TRBV25-1 and TRBJ1-4; unclear D gene. Trimming removed 1 base at V and 8 bases at J, with 5 bases between. The CDR3 has 12 amino acids. Germline CDR1 reads MGHDK; CDR2 reads SYGVNS.

This chain uses TRBV4-1 with TRBJ1-5; D is unresolved. The CDR3 runs 15 residues. The V and J ends lost 1 base and 7 bases respectively, with 14 bases between them. Germline V lookup: CDR1 MGHRA, CDR2 YSYEKL. Written as DNA, the CDR3 is TGCGCCAGCAGCCAAGTAGCCCAGAACCCACAGCCCCAGCATTTT. Protein sequence: CASSQVAQNPQPQHF.

The gene calls are TRBV5-6 and TRBJ2-1, with a possible D match to TRBD1 (5 bases). The germline gives CDR1 SGHDT, CDR2 YYEEEE. Trimming removed 4 bases from V and 6 bases from J, with 14 bases in between. This CDR3 region has 14 residues. The DNA for the CDR3 is TGTGCCAGCAGCCCGAGGCCAGGGTCCAATGAGCAGTTCTTC. The encoded protein is CASSPRPGSNEQFF. The full variable domain, rest sourced from reference TRBV5-6 and TRBJ2-1, is DAGVTQSPTHLIKTRGQQVTLRCSPKSGHDTVSWYQQALGQGPQFIFQYYEEEERQRGNFPDRFSGHQFPNYSSELNVNALLLGDSALYLCASSPRPGSNEQFFGPGTRLTVL.

The chain is built from TRBV7-2 and TRBJ2-1; the match to TRBD1 covers 9 bases. Germline V gene lookup returns CDR1 SGHTA and CDR2 FQGNSA. The ends lost 1 base at V and 6 bases at J; junction bases unmatched: 10. This CDR3 is 17 amino acids long. The CDR3 sequence is CASSLGRGVGQGNEQFF. The CDR3 DNA reads as TGTGCCAGCAGCTTAGGCCGAGGGGTGGGACAGGGCAATGAGCAGTTCTTC.

The gene calls are TRBV10-2 and TRBJ1-5; TRBD1 might be the D (6 bases). Germline V gene sequence: CDR1 WSHSY, CDR2 SAAADI. The CDR3 spans 15 residues. The V and J ends lost 2 bases and 4 bases respectively, with 12 bases between them. The CDR3 is CASSETGTGNQPQHF. CDR3 bases: TGCGCCAGCAGTGAGACCGGTACAGGGAATCAGCCCCAGCATTTT.

CDR3 in amino acids: CASSLQGLAEDNEQFF. The CDR3 DNA reads TGCGCCAGCAGCCTACAAGGACTAGCGGAGGACAATGAGCAGTTCTTC. The chain couples TRBV5-1 to TRBJ2-1; 10 nucleotides match TRBD2. With V trimmed by 4 bases and J by 5 bases, 9 bases remained unmatched. Germline values: CDR1 SGHRS, CDR2 YFSETQ. The CDR3 spans 16 residues.

The rearrangement joins TRBV7-2 to TRBJ2-7; 11 bases are a match to TRBD2. V shed 8 bases, J shed 3 bases, and the junction held 9 bases outside the gene matches. CDR3 length: 15 amino acids. CDR1 is SGHTA and CDR2 is FQGNSA in the germline V gene. For the CDR3, the DNA is TGTGCCAGCCGCCCGGGACTAGCGGTATTCTACGAGCAGTACTTC. This codes for CASRPGLAVFYEQYF. Filled out from reference TRBV7-2 and TRBJ2-7, the complete variable domain reads GAGVSQSPSNKVTEKGKDVELRCDPISGHTALYWYRQSLGQGLEFLIYFQGNSAPDKSGLPSDRFSAERTGGSVSTLTIQRTQQEDSAVYLCASRPGLAVFYEQYFGPGTRLTVT.

V gene TRBV18 combines with J gene TRBJ2-7, with D hard to call. This CDR3 has 14 amino acids. CDR1 is KGHSH, CDR2 LQKENI, per germline. Between the trimmed V and J ends, which lost 5 bases and 1 base, there was a span of 12 bases. Here the CDR3 reads CASSNSPSSYEQYF. The CDR3 DNA reads as TGTGCCAGCTCAAACTCCCCCTCTTCCTACGAGCAGTACTTC.

The V call is TRBV6-5, the J call TRBJ1-1, with a tentative D call TRBD1 (5 bases). V was shortened by 0 bases and J by 8 bases, with 13 bases between the two germline ends. CDR1 is MNHEY and CDR2 is SVGAGI in the germline V gene. There are 14 residues in the CDR3. The CDR3 DNA reads as TGTGCCAGCAGTTACTCAAGGGGCACTCGGGAAGCTTTCTTT. This codes for CASSYSRGTREAFF.

This rearrangement joins TRBV19 to TRBJ1-4, with 7 bases aligning to TRBD1. V shed 8 bases, J shed 7 bases, and the junction held 13 bases outside the gene matches. Germline lookup yields CDR1 LNHDA and CDR2 SQIVND (reference sequence). There are 15 residues in the CDR3. The CDR3 spells CASASQGGKGEKLFF. The CDR3 DNA sequence: TGTGCCAGTGCCTCCCAAGGGGGCAAAGGTGAAAAACTGTTTTTT. Full variable domain (rest looked up from reference TRBV19 and TRBJ1-4): DGGITQSPKYLFRKEGQNVTLSCEQNLNHDAMYWYRQDPGQGLRLIYYSQIVNDFQKGDIAEGYSVSREKKESFPLTVTSAQKNPTAFYLCASASQGGKGEKLFFGSGTQLSVL.

The V gene is TRBV28, the J gene TRBJ1-5, with 8 nucleotides matching TRBD1. CDR3 length equals 17 residues. Germline CDR1 reads MDHEN; CDR2 reads SYDVKM. J lost 6 bases, V lost 5 bases, and 15 bases had no gene match. CDR3 bases: TGTGCCAGCAGTAATGTGATGACAGGGGAGGCCGGTCAGCCCCAGCATTTT. It specifies CASSNVMTGEAGQPQHF. The entire variable domain, with the rest obtained from reference TRBV28 and TRBJ1-5, is as follows: DVKVTQSSRYLVKRTGEKVFLECVQDMDHENMFWYRQDPGLGLRLIYFSYDVKMKEKGDIPEGYSVSREKKERFSLILESASTNQTSMYLCASSNVMTGEAGQPQHFGDGTRLSIL.

DNA of the CDR3: TGTGCCAGCAGCGTCGGTGGACAGGGCTACGAGCAGTACTTC. Protein: CASSVGGQGYEQYF. The chain has TRBV9 and TRBJ2-7, with 8 bases fitting TRBD1. The CDR3 runs 14 residues. Looked up from germline, CDR1 is SGDLS and CDR2 is YYNGEE. The ends lost 2 bases at V and 3 bases at J; junction bases unmatched: 4.

The gene calls are TRBV9 and TRBJ2-3; TRBD2 aligns across 14 bases. The CDR3 has 18 residues. Per germline, CDR1 SGDLS and CDR2 YYNGEE. The V gene end was trimmed by 3 bases and the J gene end by 5 bases; junction bases not matched to a gene: 11. The CDR3 spells CASSAPRLAGGPIDTQYF. For the CDR3, the DNA is TGTGCCAGCAGCGCCCCGAGACTAGCGGGGGGGCCTATAGATACGCAGTATTTT.

The rearrangement uses TRBV11-3 and TRBJ1-1; D is perhaps TRBD1 (5 bases). Germline V gene lookup returns CDR1 SGHNT and CDR2 YENEEA. V was trimmed by 1 base and J by 0 bases, leaving 6 bases between them. The CDR3 is 14 residues long. The CDR3 sequence: CASSLGGVNTEAFF. The CDR3 DNA reads as TGTGCCAGCAGCTTAGGGGGGGTGAACACTGAAGCTTTCTTT. The full variable domain, its missing parts supplied by reference TRBV11-3 and TRBJ1-1, is EAGVVQSPRYKIIEKKQPVAFWCNPISGHNTLYWYLQNLGQGPELLIRYENEEAVDDSQLPKDRFSAERLKGVDSTLKIQPAELGDSAVYLCASSLGGVNTEAFFGQGTRLTVV.

The chain employs TRBV7-8 and TRBJ1-2; TRBD1 might be the D (6 bases). Germline V gene lookup returns CDR1 SGHVS and CDR2 FQNEAQ. Trimming removed 6 bases at V and 8 bases at J, with 22 bases between. The CDR3 contains 15 residues. CDR3 DNA sequence: TGTGCCAGCAGGGGGACCTGGGGGCCGGGTTCCGGCTACACCTTC. It codes for CASRGTWGPGSGYTF.